The 14 T cell receptor beta chains below were found in one sample sequenced in a study of blood T cell repertoires in COVID-19 (dated by TCRdb to 2019 to 2021). Receptor libraries were prepared by the immunoSEQ multiplex PCR assay. The table was pulled from immuneACCESS by TCRdb, which kept in-frame rearrangements only. Such tables lose some clones; where checked, under half of the loss comes from unresolved V genes, and the rest has no known cause. The sample profile shows 300,000 to 350,000 clones; 70% to 90% of them were found once. Clones ranked in the top ten supply 1.5% to 2% of the sample. The sample was peripheral blood. The receptors were gathered from a woman in her thirties with COVID-19, enrolled during active disease.

This chain joins TRBV7-2 and TRBJ1-2; TRBD1 matches at 7 bases. Trimming took 2 bases from V and 8 from J; bases not matched to a gene: 8. Looked up from germline, CDR1 is SGHTA and CDR2 is FQGNSA. This CDR3 is built from 14 residues. CDR3 region: CASSLQGEFGGYTF. CDR3 sequence (DNA): TGTGCCAGCAGCTTACAGGGGGAATTTGGCGGCTACACCTTC.

The chain recombines TRBV11-3 with TRBJ1-1; 9 bases are shared with TRBD1. This CDR3 region has 16 residues. CDR1 and CDR2 (germline): SGHNT, YENEEA. V shed 2 bases and J 0 bases; nucleotides not matched to a gene: 4. CDR3 DNA: TGTGCCAGCAGCTTAAGGGACAGGGATATGAACACTGAAGCTTTCTTT. This translates into CASSLRDRDMNTEAFF.

V is TRBV2 and J is TRBJ2-7, with D perhaps matching TRBD2 (6 bases). Germline assignment: CDR1 SNHLY and CDR2 FYNNEI. This CDR3 has 14 amino acids. Trimming took off 6 bases at V and 0 bases at J, with 12 bases between the two ends. CDR3 DNA sequence: TGTGCCAGCAGGACGGGACTGGTCTCCTACGAGCAGTACTTC. Its protein is CASRTGLVSYEQYF.

The chain uses TRBV27 and TRBJ2-7, with 7 bases identical to TRBD2. V was clipped by 6 bases and J by 0 bases; unmatched bases: 5. Germline V gene sequence: CDR1 MNHEY, CDR2 SMNVEV (reference sequence). The CDR3 loop spans 14 amino acids. CDR3 in amino acids: CASRLSGTSYEQYV. The CDR3 bases are TGTGCCAGCAGACTGAGCGGGACCTCCTACGAGCAGTACGTC.

The gene calls are TRBV28 and TRBJ1-3, with 10 bases identical to TRBD1. Germline-derived CDR1 and CDR2 are MDHEN and SYDVKM. V trimming: 5 bases; J trimming: 0 bases; junction bases outside the gene matches: 7. This CDR3 has 17 amino acids. The CDR3 coding sequence is TGTGCCAGCAGTCCGGGACAGGGGTCGAGCTCTGGAAACACCATATATTTT. This gives the protein CASSPGQGSSSGNTIYF.

V usage is TRBV3-1 (or the pseudogene TRBV3-2) and J usage is TRBJ1-4, with no clear D. The germline CDR1 and CDR2 sequences are LGHDT and YNNKEL (reference sequence). V shed 4 bases and J shed 13 bases, with 16 bases lying between them. The CDR3 contains 13 residues. The CDR3 coding sequence is TGTGCCAGCAGCCCTACCGCCGGGGAGGGACTGTTTTTT. Translating gives CASSPTAGEGLFF.

The CDR3 DNA reads as TGTGCCAGCAGTTACACAGCCCAAGAGACCCAGTACTTC. Its translation: CASSYTAQETQYF. This chain uses TRBV6-5 with TRBJ2-5; no clear D gene. The CDR3 covers 13 residues. V lost 2 bases, J lost 1 base, and 5 bases lay in between. From germline, CDR1 is MNHEY and CDR2 SVGAGI.

This clone was observed once. The chain recombines TRBV11-2 with TRBJ1-4, with 9 bases that match TRBD1. Unmatched junction bases numbered 7, after V lost 6 bases and J lost 8 bases. The CDR3 runs 14 residues. The germline V gene has CDR1 SGHAT and CDR2 FQNNGV. The CDR3 bases are TGTGCCAGCAGATTGACAGGGGGGAACGAAAAACTGTTTTTT. This gives the protein CASRLTGGNEKLFF.

The V call is TRBV6-5, the J call TRBJ2-7; 10 nucleotides match TRBD2. The germline V gene encodes CDR1 MNHEY and CDR2 SVGAGI. This CDR3 spans 14 amino acids. J lost 2 bases, V lost 7 bases, and 5 bases had no gene match. The DNA for the CDR3 is TGTGCCAGCAAATTTAGCGGGGGGCCCTACGAGCAGTACTTC. Translating gives CASKFSGGPYEQYF.

CDR3 DNA sequence: TGTGCCAGTAGTCCAAACTCTCCAGGGTTAAATGAAGCTTTCTTT. It yields the protein CASSPNSPGLNEAFF. The V call is TRBV19, the J call TRBJ1-1; D is possibly TRBD1 (5 bases). In germline, CDR1 is LNHDA, CDR2 SQIVND (reference sequence). V gave up 5 bases and J gave up 7 bases, with 20 bases separating them. The CDR3 is 15 residues long. Combining the CDR3 with reference TRBV19 and TRBJ1-1 gives the whole variable domain DGGITQSPKYLFRKEGQNVTLSCEQNLNHDAMYWYRQDPGQGLRLIYYSQIVNDFQKGDIAEGYSVSREKKESFPLTVTSAQKNPTAFYLCASSPNSPGLNEAFFGQGTRLTVV.

V is TRBV25-1 and J is TRBJ2-1, with 12 bases fitting TRBD2. There are 17 residues in the CDR3. The germline CDR1 and CDR2 sequences are MGHDK and SYGVNS. After removal of 1 base from V and 6 bases from J, the junction contained 7 bases not matched to a gene. Here the CDR3 DNA reads TGTGCCAGCAGTGAATTGAGACTAGCGGGGGATCTCAATGAGCAGTTCTTC. Amino acid sequence: CASSELRLAGDLNEQFF.

V gene TRBV11-2 combines with J gene TRBJ2-3; maybe TRBD2 (6 bases). The CDR3 runs 14 residues. Germline assignment: CDR1 SGHAT and CDR2 FQNNGV. V was pared by 5 bases and J by 2 bases, with 11 bases between. CDR3 sequence reads: CASSPGLNTDTQYF. The CDR3 DNA is TGTGCCAGCAGCCCGGGACTCAACACAGATACGCAGTATTTT.

V usage is TRBV3-1 (or the pseudogene TRBV3-2) and J usage is TRBJ1-2; tentatively, D is TRBD1 (5 bases). This CDR3 contains 16 residues. Trimming took off 0 bases at V and 2 bases at J, with 13 bases between the two ends. Germline V gives CDR1 LGHDT, CDR2 YNNKEL (reference sequence). The CDR3 is CASSQDPGHKNYGYTF. Written as DNA, the CDR3 is TGTGCCAGCAGCCAAGATCCAGGACACAAGAACTATGGCTACACCTTC.

This chain links TRBV6-6 with TRBJ2-5; D might be TRBD2 (6 bases). The V gene's germline CDR1 is MNHNY and CDR2 SVGAGI (reference sequence). The CDR3 has 17 amino acids. V shed 5 bases and J shed 5 bases, with 24 bases lying between them. CDR3 in amino acids: CASSPAFSGEKGETQYF. CDR3 nucleotides: TGTGCCAGCAGTCCTGCGTTCTCGGGGGAAAAAGGGGAGACCCAGTACTTC.